The 10 T cell receptor beta chains reported below all come from one sample, sequenced in a study of OX40 agonist ivuxolimab in advanced cancers. Libraries were made using the immunoSEQ multiplex PCR assay. Entries here come from immuneACCESS through TCRdb and include only in-frame sequences with V and J called. Some clones fail to appear in such tables; in the studies checked, an unresolved V gene covers under half of the shortfall, and the cause of the remainder is unknown. The sample includes around 70,000 clones, with 80% to 85% observed a single time. The ten largest clonotypes hold less than 0.9% of the sample. Sequencing used CD4+ or CD8+ T cells sorted from blood, obtained in a trial of the OX40 agonist ivuxolimab. The receptors stem from an adult with an advanced solid tumor such as melanoma, head and neck, liver or kidney cancer.

The V call is TRBV5-5, the J call TRBJ2-2; D gene unclear. V lost 2 bases and J lost 2, with 1 base in between. The CDR3 contains 12 residues. The germline CDR1 and CDR2 sequences are SGHKS and YYEKEE (reference sequence). CDR3 nucleotide sequence: TGTGCCAGCAGCTTAAACACCGGGGAGCTGTTTTTT. Protein: CASSLNTGELFF.

This chain uses TRBV19 with TRBJ1-2; a possible D gene is TRBD1 (5 bases). Germline V gene lookup returns CDR1 LNHDA and CDR2 SQIVND (reference sequence). This CDR3 is 17 amino acids long. Between the trimmed V and J ends, which lost 6 bases and 2 bases, there was a span of 22 bases. DNA of the CDR3: TGTGCCAGTAGCCCACGAGGCCAGGGCATCCTAAACTATGGCTACACCTTC. Translating gives CASSPRGQGILNYGYTF.

The chain uses TRBV28 and TRBJ1-2, with 7 bases that match TRBD1. This CDR3 spans 15 amino acids. V shed 2 bases and J 4 bases; nucleotides not matched to a gene: 7. Germline V lookup: CDR1 MDHEN, CDR2 SYDVKM. The CDR3 reads CASSLGGRGTYGYTF. CDR3 coding DNA: TGTGCCAGCAGTTTAGGGGGCAGGGGGACCTATGGCTACACCTTC.

The genes are TRBV4-2 and TRBJ2-2, with 9 nucleotides matching TRBD2. CDR3 length: 18 amino acids. With V trimmed by 2 bases and J by 2 bases, 9 bases remained unmatched. Germline CDR1 reads LGHNA; CDR2 reads YNFKEQ. The CDR3 sequence is CASSQLGGRASNTGELFF. CDR3 sequence (DNA): TGTGCCAGCAGCCAACTGGGCGGGAGGGCCTCCAACACCGGGGAGCTGTTTTTT.

V and J are TRBV11-2 and TRBJ1-5, with a weak D call TRBD1 (5 bases). V was clipped by 5 bases and J by 10 bases, with 15 bases between them. The CDR3 spans 13 residues. CDR1 and CDR2 (germline): SGHAT, FQNNGV. The CDR3 DNA reads as TGTGCCAGCAGCCCAGGAGGGGATGGCCCCCAGCATTTT. It codes for CASSPGGDGPQHF.

The chain employs TRBV20-1 and TRBJ1-4; no clear D gene. The CDR3 extends over 11 amino acids. The V end lost 2 bases, the J end lost 8 bases, and 6 bases lay between the germline ends. Germline CDR1 reads DFQATT; CDR2 reads SNEGSKA (reference sequence). The CDR3 DNA reads as TGCAGTGCTAGATCGGCAGAAAAACTGTTTTTT. It translates to CSARSAEKLFF.

The gene calls are TRBV7-8 and TRBJ2-2; D ambiguous. This CDR3 has 13 amino acids. Germline V CDR1 and CDR2: SGHVS, FQNEAQ. Trimming shortened V by 4 bases and J by 6 bases, and 9 bases separated the two germline ends. The CDR3, as DNA: TGTGCCAGCAGCTCCTCGGCGGCCGGGGAGCTGTTTTTT. This gives the protein CASSSSAAGELFF.

V and J are TRBV7-2 and TRBJ2-7, with 9 positions matching TRBD1. The germline V gene encodes CDR1 SGHTA and CDR2 FQGNSA. The CDR3 loop spans 14 amino acids. V shed 5 bases and J 2 bases; nucleotides not matched to a gene: 4. The CDR3 DNA follows: TGTGCCAGCAGCGTACGGACAGGGGCCTACGAGCAGTACTTC. The encoded protein is CASSVRTGAYEQYF.

This clone came up a few times. The gene calls are TRBV5-1 and TRBJ2-7; 10 bases fit TRBD1. V lost 4 bases to trimming and J lost 9 bases; unmatched junction nucleotides: 13. This CDR3 region has 15 residues. CDR1 and CDR2 (germline): SGHRS, YFSETQ. DNA of the CDR3: TGCGCCAGCAGCGCGGGGACAGGGGAGAAATTCGGGCAGTACTTC. Residues: CASSAGTGEKFGQYF.

The chain recombines TRBV25-1 with TRBJ1-1; weak D call: TRBD1 (5 bases). Trimming removed 5 bases from V and 5 bases from J, with 12 bases in between. Germline CDR1 and CDR2: MGHDK and SYGVNS. This CDR3 comprises 13 residues. CDR3 sequence (DNA): TGTGCCAGCAGTTCCGTGGGGGGAACTGAAGCTTTCTTT. As protein: CASSSVGGTEAFF.